A single sample gave rise to the 21 T cell receptor beta chains below, sequenced in a study of Tregs in tolerant kidney transplant recipients. Generated by immunoSEQ multiplex PCR, the TCRdb table keeps only in-frame clones and is missing some. The sample yields tens of thousands of clones, over 85% seen once. Here the sequenced sample was CD4+ T cells from blood, taken before the transplant. Every receptor here comes from a human donor who received a combined kidney and bone marrow transplant.

This clone showed up just a few times. The chain couples TRBV7-6 to TRBJ1-1; 9 bases are a match to TRBD1. V lost 5 bases, J lost 4 bases, and 5 bases stayed unmatched. The germline V gene encodes CDR1 SGHVS and CDR2 FNYEAQ. This CDR3 has 14 residues. Here the CDR3 DNA reads TGTGCCAGCAGCGTACAGGGGGCAAGCACTGAAGCTTTCTTT. It translates to CASSVQGASTEAFF.

The J gene is TRBJ2-1, the V gene TRBV6-6; 7 nucleotides agree with TRBD2. The CDR3 is 13 amino acids. V lost 7 bases and J lost 8; bases outside the gene matches: 8. The germline V gene encodes CDR1 MNHNY and CDR2 SVGAGI (reference sequence). The CDR3 loop reads CASTPSGVDEQFF. CDR3 nucleotides: TGTGCCAGCACCCCAAGCGGGGTGGATGAGCAGTTCTTC.

The chain is built from TRBV19 and TRBJ1-5, with a possible D match to TRBD1 (6 bases). The CDR3 is 12 amino acids. Germline V lookup: CDR1 LNHDA, CDR2 SQIVND (reference sequence). Deletions cut 6 bases from V and 6 bases from J, with 9 bases between. Here the CDR3 reads CASSQGIQPQHF. The CDR3 DNA reads TGTGCCAGTAGCCAGGGGATTCAGCCCCAGCATTTT.

This chain joins TRBV18 and TRBJ1-3, with 8 bases that match TRBD1. Germline V gene sequence: CDR1 KGHSH, CDR2 LQKENI. Trimming removed 2 bases from V and 2 bases from J; junction bases left unmatched: 5. The CDR3 runs 16 residues. The CDR3 DNA follows: TGTGCCAGCTCACCAGGACAGGGTTTCGCTGGAAACACCATATATTTT. Translating it yields CASSPGQGFAGNTIYF. Based on the CDR3 plus reference TRBV18 and TRBJ1-3, the full variable domain is NAGVMQNPRHLVRRRGQEARLRCSPMKGHSHVYWYRQLPEEGLKFMVYLQKENIIDESGMPKERFSAEFPKEGPSILRIQQVVRGDSAAYFCASSPGQGFAGNTIYFGEGSWLTVV.

This chain connects TRBV7-2 to TRBJ1-3, with TRBD1 as a possible D gene (6 bases). The germline V gene has CDR1 SGHTA and CDR2 FQGNSA. CDR3 size: 14 residues. Trimming removed 5 bases at V and 4 bases at J, with 12 bases between. This CDR3 reads CASSRIQGGNTIYF. DNA for the CDR3: TGTGCCAGCAGCCGCATACAGGGAGGAAACACCATATATTTT.

The rearrangement joins TRBV15 to TRBJ1-1; 12 bases fit TRBD1. V shed 0 bases, J shed 1 base, and the junction held 12 bases outside the gene matches. The CDR3 is made up of 20 amino acids. Germline V gives CDR1 LNHNV, CDR2 YYDKDF (reference sequence). The DNA for the CDR3 is TGTGCCACCAGCAGAGATGGGTTCGGGACAGGGGGCCTAAGGAACACTGAAGCTTTCTTT. Translation: CATSRDGFGTGGLRNTEAFF.

The chain has TRBV7-2 and TRBJ1-1; D call uncertain. Germline loops: CDR1 SGHTA, CDR2 FQGNSA. Deletions cut 5 bases from V and 1 base from J, with 2 bases between. The CDR3 covers 11 residues. Here the CDR3 DNA reads TGTGCCAGCAGCCGGAACACTGAAGCTTTCTTT. Amino acid sequence: CASSRNTEAFF.

There are a few counts of this clone. The rearrangement links TRBV6-5 to TRBJ2-1; unclear D gene. This CDR3 is 13 amino acids long. The germline V gene encodes CDR1 MNHEY and CDR2 SVGAGI. Trimming removed 0 bases at V and 7 bases at J, with 7 bases between. The CDR3 loop reads CASSYSSRNEQFF. The CDR3 nucleotides read TGTGCCAGCAGTTACTCATCCAGGAATGAGCAGTTCTTC.

The rearrangement uses TRBV25-1 and TRBJ2-3; TRBD2 agrees at 8 bases. The CDR3 contains 13 residues. The germline V gene has CDR1 MGHDK and CDR2 SYGVNS. V was pared by 6 bases and J by 10 bases, with 9 bases of the junction left unmatched. Written as DNA, the CDR3 is TGTGCCAGCAGGCCCAGCGGGGGCCCGGCGCAGTATTTT. Encoded protein: CASRPSGGPAQYF.

The gene calls are TRBV7-2 and TRBJ2-1; 7 nucleotides line up with TRBD2. CDR3 size: 11 residues. CDR1 is SGHTA, CDR2 FQGNSA, per germline. The junction had 2 bases not matched to a gene; V was cut back by 8 bases and J by 7 bases. The CDR3: CASRAGNEQFF. The CDR3 nucleotides are TGTGCCAGCCGAGCGGGAAATGAGCAGTTCTTC.

The chain carries TRBV29-1 and TRBJ2-2, with D perhaps TRBD1 (6 bases). The CDR3 runs to 15 residues. In germline, CDR1 is SQVTM, CDR2 ANQGSEA. V was pared by 5 bases and J by 4 bases, with 17 bases between. The CDR3 here is CSVNRGRGSTGELFF. CDR3 in DNA: TGCAGCGTTAATAGGGGAAGGGGGAGCACCGGGGAGCTGTTTTTT.

V usage is TRBV5-4 and J usage is TRBJ2-5; 7 bases line up with TRBD1. The CDR3 contains 14 residues. Germline V gene sequence: CDR1 SGHNT, CDR2 YYREEE (reference sequence). V shed 2 bases and J 6 bases; nucleotides not matched to a gene: 7. CDR3 sequence (DNA): TGTGCCAGCAGCTTCACGTACAGGGGACAGACCCAGTACTTC. This translates into CASSFTYRGQTQYF.

The gene calls are TRBV7-9 and TRBJ2-7; weak D call: TRBD1 (6 bases). The germline CDR1 and CDR2 sequences are SEHNR and FQNEAQ (reference sequence). V was clipped by 5 bases and J by 6 bases, with 14 bases between them. The CDR3 consists of 13 residues. CDR3 loop: CASSPQGTTEQYF. CDR3 bases: TGTGCCAGCAGCCCCCAGGGGACCACCGAGCAGTACTTC.

The chain links TRBV28 to TRBJ2-7; 10 bases match TRBD1. V gave up 5 bases and J gave up 3 bases; unmatched junction bases: 4. CDR3 length equals 14 residues. In germline, CDR1 is MDHEN, CDR2 SYDVKM. The CDR3 DNA follows: TGTGCCAGCAGTAGGACAGGGGGGGTCTACGAGCAGTACTTC. Protein sequence: CASSRTGGVYEQYF.

The chain combines TRBV18 with TRBJ2-2, with D tentatively TRBD1 (6 bases). The V end was cut by 0 bases, the J end by 3 bases, with 11 bases between. The germline V gene has CDR1 KGHSH and CDR2 LQKENI. The CDR3 spans 16 residues. CDR3 protein: CASSPPDRIHTGELFF. The DNA of the CDR3 is TGTGCCAGCTCACCACCCGACAGGATTCACACCGGGGAGCTGTTTTTT.

The V gene is TRBV19, the J gene TRBJ1-3; D not certain. Germline V gene lookup returns CDR1 LNHDA and CDR2 SQIVND (reference sequence). V was trimmed by 5 bases and J by 1 base, leaving 15 bases between them. The CDR3 is 16 amino acids. The CDR3 DNA reads as TGTGCCAGTAGTCAGACGGGAGGAGAATCTGGAAACACCATATATTTT. It yields the protein CASSQTGGESGNTIYF.

The CDR3 is CASSPTGPGQGSNYGYTF. The CDR3 bases are TGTGCCAGCAGCCCGACCGGACCGGGACAGGGATCTAACTATGGCTACACCTTC. The chain couples TRBV5-4 to TRBJ1-2; 9 bases are a match to TRBD1. Trimming at V came to 4 bases and at J to 0 bases, leaving 13 bases not matched to a gene. The germline V gene encodes CDR1 SGHNT and CDR2 YYREEE (reference sequence). This CDR3 is 18 amino acids long.

CDR3 amino acids: CASSGLRAGGYNEQFF. The CDR3 nucleotides read TGTGCCAGTAGTGGCCTTAGAGCGGGGGGGTACAATGAGCAGTTCTTC. V and J are TRBV19 and TRBJ2-1; 10 bases map to TRBD2. Germline V gives CDR1 LNHDA, CDR2 SQIVND (reference sequence). The CDR3 covers 16 residues. Losses at the gene ends were 5 bases for V and 4 bases for J; bases not matched to a gene: 8. The full variable domain, rest sourced from reference TRBV19 and TRBJ2-1, is DGGITQSPKYLFRKEGQNVTLSCEQNLNHDAMYWYRQDPGQGLRLIYYSQIVNDFQKGDIAEGYSVSREKKESFPLTVTSAQKNPTAFYLCASSGLRAGGYNEQFFGPGTRLTVL.

The V call is TRBV28, the J call TRBJ1-3; D uncertain. Germline V gives CDR1 MDHEN, CDR2 SYDVKM. Trimming stripped 3 bases from V and 7 bases from J, with 4 bases between. This CDR3 spans 11 amino acids. The DNA for the CDR3 is TGTGCCAGCAGTTTCTTGAACACCATATATTTT. Its translation: CASSFLNTIYF.

The gene calls are TRBV10-2 and TRBJ2-5, with D tentatively TRBD2 (6 bases). The CDR3 consists of 15 residues. Germline V gives CDR1 WSHSY, CDR2 SAAADI. V lost 5 bases and J 1 base, leaving 14 bases between the germline ends. The CDR3 DNA reads as TGCGCCAGCAGTTCTTTCCGGGACTTCCAAGAGACCCAGTACTTC. It specifies CASSSFRDFQETQYF.

The rearrangement uses TRBV4-1 and TRBJ1-2; weak D call: TRBD1 (6 bases). This CDR3 region has 15 residues. Germline V gene sequence: CDR1 MGHRA, CDR2 YSYEKL. V lost 0 bases and J lost 1, with 9 bases in between. CDR3 DNA: TGCGCCAGCAGCCAAGATCCAGGGGATAACTATGGCTACACCTTC. Protein sequence: CASSQDPGDNYGYTF.